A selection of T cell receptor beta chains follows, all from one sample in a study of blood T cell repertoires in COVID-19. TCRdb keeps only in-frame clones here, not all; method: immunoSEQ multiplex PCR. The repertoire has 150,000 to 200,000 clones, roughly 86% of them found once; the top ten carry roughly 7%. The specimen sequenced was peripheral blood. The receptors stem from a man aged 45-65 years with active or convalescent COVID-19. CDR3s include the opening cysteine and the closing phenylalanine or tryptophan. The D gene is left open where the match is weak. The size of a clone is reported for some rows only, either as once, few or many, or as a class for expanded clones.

CDR3nt: TGTGCCAGCAGCTTTGACGGCAGGGACTCCTACAATGAGCAGTTCTTC
CDR3aa: CASSFDGRDSYNEQFF
v_gene: TRBV7-3
abundance: NA
d_gene: NA
j_gene: TRBJ2-1

CDR3nt: TGCAGTGCTAGTGGGACTAGCCCCTCCAAAAACATTCAGTACTTC
CDR3aa: CSASGTSPSKNIQYF
v_gene: TRBV20-1
abundance: NA
d_gene: TRBD2
j_gene: TRBJ2-4

CDR3nt: TGTGCCACCAGCAGAGATAGTATAGTGGATACGCAGTATTTT
CDR3aa: CATSRDSIVDTQYF
v_gene: TRBV15
abundance: NA
d_gene: NA
j_gene: TRBJ2-3

CDR3nt: TGTGCCAGTAGTATAGACCGGACAGGGATGGATTCACCCCTCCACTTT
CDR3aa: CASSIDRTGMDSPLHF
v_gene: TRBV19
abundance: NA
d_gene: TRBD1
j_gene: TRBJ1-6

CDR3nt: TGTGCCAGCAGGGGTATAGCGGGAGGGCCGGGGGACAATGAGCAGTTCTTC
CDR3aa: CASRGIAGGPGDNEQFF
v_gene: TRBV25-1
abundance: NA
d_gene: TRBD2
j_gene: TRBJ2-1

CDR3nt: TGTGCCAGCAGCTCTCAACTGGGCGATGAGCAGTTCTTC
CDR3aa: CASSSQLGDEQFF
v_gene: TRBV7-8
abundance: NA
d_gene: NA
j_gene: TRBJ2-1

CDR3nt: TGTGCCAGCAGCTTAACTCCGACTAGCGGCAGCACAGATACGCAGTATTTT
CDR3aa: CASSLTPTSGSTDTQYF
v_gene: TRBV7-3
abundance: once
d_gene: TRBD2
j_gene: TRBJ2-3

CDR3nt: TGTGCTAGCAGCTCACCCCCGGGGGAGACCCAGTACTTC
CDR3aa: CASSSPPGETQYF
v_gene: TRBV7-7
abundance: NA
d_gene: NA
j_gene: TRBJ2-5

CDR3nt: TGTGCCAGCAGCTTGCAGGGGGGTTTAGAGACCCAGTACTTC
CDR3aa: CASSLQGGLETQYF
v_gene: TRBV7-2
abundance: NA
d_gene: NA
j_gene: TRBJ2-5

CDR3nt: TGTGCCAGCAGCGTAGCGATAGCGGGGGGCACAGATACGCAGTATTTT
CDR3aa: CASSVAIAGGTDTQYF
v_gene: TRBV9
abundance: NA
d_gene: TRBD2
j_gene: TRBJ2-3

CDR3nt: TGCGCCAGCAGCGGCGGACAGGGGTTAGGCACTGAAGCTTTCTTT
CDR3aa: CASSGGQGLGTEAFF
v_gene: TRBV5-1
abundance: NA
d_gene: TRBD1
j_gene: TRBJ1-1

CDR3nt: TGTGCCAGTAGTTCTACTAGCGGGGGGGCCATCCAGTACTTC
CDR3aa: CASSSTSGGAIQYF
v_gene: TRBV19
abundance: once
d_gene: TRBD2
j_gene: TRBJ2-5

CDR3nt: TGTGCCAGAACTCGGACTAGCGGGGGGGATAGCACAGATACGCAGTATTTT
CDR3aa: CARTRTSGGDSTDTQYF
v_gene: TRBV7-5
abundance: NA
d_gene: NA
j_gene: TRBJ2-3

CDR3nt: TGCGCCAGCAGCCGTGGTTTTGGGCAGGGAACAGATACGCAGTATTTT
CDR3aa: CASSRGFGQGTDTQYF
v_gene: TRBV4-3
abundance: once
d_gene: NA
j_gene: TRBJ2-3

CDR3nt: TGTGCCAGCAGCCGCAAAACGGGAGTCCTGGGGGAGCAGTACTTC
CDR3aa: CASSRKTGVLGEQYF
v_gene: TRBV5-6
abundance: NA
d_gene: NA
j_gene: TRBJ2-7

CDR3nt: TGTGCCAGAAGTTGGACAGGAGACTCTGGAAACACCATATATTTT
CDR3aa: CARSWTGDSGNTIYF
v_gene: TRBV7-5
abundance: NA
d_gene: NA
j_gene: TRBJ1-3

CDR3nt: TGCAGCGTTGAAGGCAGGGGTTCCCAAGAGACCCAGTACTTC
CDR3aa: CSVEGRGSQETQYF
v_gene: TRBV29-1
abundance: NA
d_gene: NA
j_gene: TRBJ2-5

CDR3nt: TGTGCCAGCAGCCAAGGGACTTCCCACCCGGATGAGCAGTTCTTC
CDR3aa: CASSQGTSHPDEQFF
v_gene: TRBV3-1/TRBV3-2
abundance: NA
d_gene: NA
j_gene: TRBJ2-1

CDR3nt: TGTGCCAGCAGTTTATCGTGGGGGGGTAAGCAGCCCCAGCATTTT
CDR3aa: CASSLSWGGKQPQHF
v_gene: TRBV27
abundance: NA
d_gene: NA
j_gene: TRBJ1-5

CDR3nt: TGTGCCAGCAGCCCGAGGACAGAAATGAACACTGAAGCTTTCTTT
CDR3aa: CASSPRTEMNTEAFF
v_gene: TRBV5-5
abundance: NA
d_gene: NA
j_gene: TRBJ1-1

CDR3nt: TGTGCCAGCAGCTTAACGGGGTCAGTGGGAGAGACCCAGTACTTC
CDR3aa: CASSLTGSVGETQYF
v_gene: TRBV7-2
abundance: NA
d_gene: NA
j_gene: TRBJ2-5

CDR3nt: TGCGCCAGCAGTTCTAGCGGGTTATCCTACGAGCAGTACTTC
CDR3aa: CASSSSGLSYEQYF
v_gene: TRBV4-3
abundance: NA
d_gene: TRBD2
j_gene: TRBJ2-7

CDR3nt: TGTGCCAGCAGCTTTACCTCCGGCGGGGAGCTGTTTTTT
CDR3aa: CASSFTSGGELFF
v_gene: TRBV7-9
abundance: NA
d_gene: NA
j_gene: TRBJ2-2

CDR3nt: TGCAGCGCTGTGACAGGGGCAAACTCACCCCTCCACTTT
CDR3aa: CSAVTGANSPLHF
v_gene: TRBV29-1
abundance: NA
d_gene: TRBD1
j_gene: TRBJ1-6

CDR3nt: TGTGCCAGTAGTAGACGAACAGGGGACCCCGGAAACACCATATATTTT
CDR3aa: CASSRRTGDPGNTIYF
v_gene: TRBV19
abundance: few
d_gene: TRBD1
j_gene: TRBJ1-3

CDR3nt: TGTGCCACCAGTGGGCAGGGGTTAAACGAGCAGTACTTC
CDR3aa: CATSGQGLNEQYF
v_gene: TRBV24-1
abundance: NA
d_gene: NA
j_gene: TRBJ2-7

CDR3nt: TGTGCCAGCAGCTTGGTGACCTCTAGCGTTCCTTCACACTTC
CDR3aa: CASSLVTSSVPSHF
v_gene: TRBV5-6
abundance: NA
d_gene: NA
j_gene: TRBJ2-7

CDR3nt: TGTGCCAGCAGTGAAACAGGGGCTGGAAACACCATATATTTT
CDR3aa: CASSETGAGNTIYF
v_gene: TRBV25-1
abundance: NA
d_gene: TRBD1
j_gene: TRBJ1-3

CDR3nt: TGCGCCAGCAGCCAAACCGGACTAGCGGGAGGCGGGGAGACCCAGTACTTC
CDR3aa: CASSQTGLAGGGETQYF
v_gene: TRBV4-1
abundance: few
d_gene: TRBD2
j_gene: TRBJ2-5

CDR3nt: TGTGCCAGCAGCCGCACTCTGGGGGGAGCGGGAGAGAATCGCGAGCAGTACTTC
CDR3aa: CASSRTLGGAGENREQYF
v_gene: TRBV4-2
abundance: NA
d_gene: TRBD2
j_gene: TRBJ2-7

CDR3nt: TGTGCCAGCAGACGAAGGAGCATGAACACTGAAGCTTTCTTT
CDR3aa: CASRRRSMNTEAFF
v_gene: TRBV7-2
abundance: NA
d_gene: NA
j_gene: TRBJ1-1

CDR3nt: TGTGCCAGCAGTCCCCTTCCCGAGAAAACTGAAGCTTTCTTT
CDR3aa: CASSPLPEKTEAFF
v_gene: TRBV6-5
abundance: NA
d_gene: NA
j_gene: TRBJ1-1

CDR3nt: TGTGCCAGCAGTTTCGTCCCAGTTAATTCACCCCTCCACTTT
CDR3aa: CASSFVPVNSPLHF
v_gene: TRBV27
abundance: NA
d_gene: NA
j_gene: TRBJ1-6

CDR3nt: TGTGCCAGCAGCTTTACTAGCGGGGACAATGAGCAGTTCTTC
CDR3aa: CASSFTSGDNEQFF
v_gene: TRBV3-1/TRBV3-2
abundance: few
d_gene: TRBD2
j_gene: TRBJ2-1

CDR3nt: TGTGCCAGCAGTGAAGACAGACCTTTCTCTGGAAACACCATATATTTT
CDR3aa: CASSEDRPFSGNTIYF
v_gene: TRBV6-1
abundance: few
d_gene: NA
j_gene: TRBJ1-3

CDR3nt: TGCAGTGCTAGTTCGCGGGCTGGGGAGCAGTACTTC
CDR3aa: CSASSRAGEQYF
v_gene: TRBV20-1
abundance: NA
d_gene: NA
j_gene: TRBJ2-7

CDR3nt: TGCAGCGTCGAAACTCTCCAGGGTATTATGAATGAGCAGTTCTTC
CDR3aa: CSVETLQGIMNEQFF
v_gene: TRBV29-1
abundance: NA
d_gene: NA
j_gene: TRBJ2-1

CDR3nt: TGTGCCAGCAGTGAAACAGGGTTAGGTGGGGAGCTGTTTTTT
CDR3aa: CASSETGLGGELFF
v_gene: TRBV9
abundance: few
d_gene: NA
j_gene: TRBJ2-2

CDR3nt: TGTGCCAGCACCACCCTGGACAGGGGAGATCAGCCCCAGCATTTT
CDR3aa: CASTTLDRGDQPQHF
v_gene: TRBV6-5
abundance: NA
d_gene: TRBD1
j_gene: TRBJ1-5

CDR3nt: TGCGCCAGCAGCTCGGTAGGGGCTCAGGCCTACGAGCAGTACTTC
CDR3aa: CASSSVGAQAYEQYF
v_gene: TRBV5-1
abundance: NA
d_gene: NA
j_gene: TRBJ2-7

CDR3nt: TGTGCCAGCAGTGGCCACAGGGGAGATACGCAGTATTTT
CDR3aa: CASSGHRGDTQYF
v_gene: TRBV6-2/TRBV6-3
abundance: NA
d_gene: TRBD1
j_gene: TRBJ2-3

CDR3nt: TGTGCCTGGAGCGGACAGATCTATGGCTACACCTTC
CDR3aa: CAWSGQIYGYTF
v_gene: TRBV30
abundance: NA
d_gene: NA
j_gene: TRBJ1-2

CDR3nt: TGTGCCAGCAGCTTAACCTACAGGCAGACGGTGGTGGTGGATCAGCCCCAGCATTTT
CDR3aa: CASSLTYRQTVVVDQPQHF
v_gene: TRBV7-4
abundance: few
d_gene: NA
j_gene: TRBJ1-5

CDR3nt: TGTGCCAGCGGAGAGAGCGGGGGGCGGGGAGATACGCAGTATTTT
CDR3aa: CASGESGGRGDTQYF
v_gene: TRBV6-5
abundance: NA
d_gene: TRBD2
j_gene: TRBJ2-3

CDR3nt: TGTGCCACCTTAGCTCGGCAGTCTGGCCCAGAAGCTAATGAAAAACTGTTTTTT
CDR3aa: CATLARQSGPEANEKLFF
v_gene: TRBV7-2
abundance: NA
d_gene: NA
j_gene: TRBJ1-4

CDR3nt: TGTGCCAGCAGCAACACCGGGGGTACTGAAGCTTTCTTT
CDR3aa: CASSNTGGTEAFF
v_gene: TRBV13
abundance: NA
d_gene: NA
j_gene: TRBJ1-1

CDR3nt: TGCAGTGCTAGTGGGCTAGCGGGGTACCAAGAGACCCAGTACTTC
CDR3aa: CSASGLAGYQETQYF
v_gene: TRBV20-1
abundance: NA
d_gene: TRBD2
j_gene: TRBJ2-5

CDR3nt: TGTGCCAGCGTTGCAGGGGATTTCTACAATGAGCAGTTCTTC
CDR3aa: CASVAGDFYNEQFF
v_gene: TRBV27
abundance: NA
d_gene: NA
j_gene: TRBJ2-1